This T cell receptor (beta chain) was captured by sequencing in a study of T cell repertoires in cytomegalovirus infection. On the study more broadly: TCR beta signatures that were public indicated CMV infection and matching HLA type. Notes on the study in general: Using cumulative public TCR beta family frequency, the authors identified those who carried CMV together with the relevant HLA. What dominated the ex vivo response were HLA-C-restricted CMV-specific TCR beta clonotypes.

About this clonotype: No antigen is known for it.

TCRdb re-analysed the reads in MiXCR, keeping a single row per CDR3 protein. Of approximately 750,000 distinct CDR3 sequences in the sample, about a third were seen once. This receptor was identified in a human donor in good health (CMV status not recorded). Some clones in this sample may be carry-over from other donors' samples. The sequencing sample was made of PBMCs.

The CDR3 reads CSVEDRHRTSSDTQYF. CDR3 DNA: TGCAGCGTTGAAGATCGTCATCGGACTAGCTCAGATACGCAGTATTTT. V and J are TRBV29-1 and TRBJ2-3; 8 bases fit TRBD2. With 0 bases clipped from V and 4 bases from J, the junction kept 9 bases outside the gene matches. Germline V gene lookup returns CDR1 SQVTM and CDR2 ANQGSEA. The CDR3 covers 16 residues.